The present T cell receptor beta chain was sequenced within a study of neurological immune-mediated disorders. The CDR3 is 15 amino acids. Germline lookup yields CDR1 DFQATT and CDR2 SNEGSKA (reference sequence). J lost 5 bases, V lost 6 bases, and 6 bases had no gene match. TCRdb reprocessed the 5' RACE reads via MiXCR and lists one record per CDR3 protein. The sample yields about 32,000 distinct CDR3 sequences, less than 5% seen once. This clonotype is medium-sized by share. The sequence came from a man under 40 with multiple sclerosis. The sample was PBMCs. The chain joins TRBV20-1 to TRBJ2-2; 13 nucleotides match TRBD2. The chain's CDR3 is CSAPMGLAGTGELFF. DNA of the CDR3: TGCAGTGCCCCTATGGGACTAGCGGGGACCGGGGAGCTGTTTTTT.